This T cell receptor (beta chain) was found in a study of cytomegalovirus exposure and HLA in healthy donors. At the time of sampling, donors were nominally healthy, though unrecorded immune exposures were likely. Study findings and constraints: Across donors, presence/absence analyses took sequencing depth to be roughly uniform. Further analysis was carried out later, and it showed several of the most significant clusters appearing linked to common viral pathogens. Exclusion applied to some V segments, including TRBV6-2 and TRBV6-3, as they were indistinguishable.

In the case of this clone: Antigen specificity is unknown. This same CDR3 is encoded by further DNA sequences in the sample.

PCR primers comprised 60 Vbeta and 13 Jbeta primers. Method: immunoSEQ multiplex PCR; TCRdb's copy keeps in-frame clones and lacks some. The sample records fewer than 250,000 clones, roughly four fifths being singletons. The V gene's germline CDR1 is MDHEN and CDR2 SYDVKM. The V and J ends lost 8 bases and 4 bases respectively, with 17 bases between them. The CDR3 spans 14 residues. The sample consisted of PBMCs. The chain employs TRBV28 and TRBJ1-1; D possibly corresponds to TRBD1 (6 bases). The clonotype comes from a woman aged 25 to 39 in good health and CMV-seropositive. The CDR3 bases are TGTGCCAGCTCGTTTAGGGGGGGCGGCACTGAAGCTTTCTTT. Translated, it gives CASSFRGGGTEAFF. The entire variable domain, with the rest obtained from reference TRBV28 and TRBJ1-1, is as follows: DVKVTQSSRYLVKRTGEKVFLECVQDMDHENMFWYRQDPGLGLRLIYFSYDVKMKEKGDIPEGYSVSREKKERFSLILESASTNQTSMYLCASSFRGGGTEAFFGQGTRLTVV.